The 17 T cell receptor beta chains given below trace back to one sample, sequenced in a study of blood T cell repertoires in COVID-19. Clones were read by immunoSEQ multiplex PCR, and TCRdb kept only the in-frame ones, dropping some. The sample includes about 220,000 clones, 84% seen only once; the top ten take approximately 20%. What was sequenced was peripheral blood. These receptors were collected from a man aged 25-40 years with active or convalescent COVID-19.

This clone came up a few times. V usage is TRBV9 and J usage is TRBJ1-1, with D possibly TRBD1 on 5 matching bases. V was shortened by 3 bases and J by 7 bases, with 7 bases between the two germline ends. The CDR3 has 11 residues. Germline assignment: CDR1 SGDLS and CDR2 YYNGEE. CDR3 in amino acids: CASSADSEAFF. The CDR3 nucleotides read TGTGCCAGCAGCGCTGACAGTGAAGCTTTCTTT.

The CDR3 here is CASSSDWTSGGFRTGELFF. As DNA, the CDR3 is TGTGCCAGCAGCTCCGACTGGACTAGCGGGGGGTTCAGGACCGGGGAGCTGTTTTTT. The chain employs TRBV5-8 and TRBJ2-2; 14 bases are a match to TRBD2. Germline loops: CDR1 SGHTS, CDR2 YDEGEE. This CDR3 is 19 amino acids long. Unmatched junction bases numbered 12, after V lost 3 bases and J lost 5 bases.

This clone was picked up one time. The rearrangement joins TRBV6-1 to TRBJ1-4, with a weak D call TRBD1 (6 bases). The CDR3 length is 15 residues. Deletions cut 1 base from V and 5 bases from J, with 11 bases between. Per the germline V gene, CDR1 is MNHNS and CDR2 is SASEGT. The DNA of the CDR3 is TGTGCCAGCAGTGAAGATCACAGGGAGAATGAAAAACTGTTTTTT. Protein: CASSEDHRENEKLFF.

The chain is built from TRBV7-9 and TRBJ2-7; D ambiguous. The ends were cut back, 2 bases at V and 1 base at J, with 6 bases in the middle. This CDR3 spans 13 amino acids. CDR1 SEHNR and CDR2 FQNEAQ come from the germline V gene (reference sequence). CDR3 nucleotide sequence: TGTGCCAGCAGCTTACCGGGTTCCTACGAGCAGTACTTC. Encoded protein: CASSLPGSYEQYF.

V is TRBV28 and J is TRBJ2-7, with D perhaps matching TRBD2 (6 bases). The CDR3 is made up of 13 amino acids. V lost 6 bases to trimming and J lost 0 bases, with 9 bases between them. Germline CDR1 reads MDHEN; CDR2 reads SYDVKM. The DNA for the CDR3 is TGTGCCAGCAGAGGGGACTTCTCCTACGAGCAGTACTTC. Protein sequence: CASRGDFSYEQYF.

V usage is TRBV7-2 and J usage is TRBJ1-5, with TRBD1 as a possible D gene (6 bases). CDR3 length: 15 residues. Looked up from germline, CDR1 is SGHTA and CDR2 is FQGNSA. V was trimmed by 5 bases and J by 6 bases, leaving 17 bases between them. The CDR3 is CASSLEARGVQPQHF. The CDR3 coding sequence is TGTGCCAGCAGCCTAGAAGCCAGGGGTGTTCAGCCCCAGCATTTT.

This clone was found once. For the CDR3, the DNA is TGTGCCAGCAGCCCCCAGGGCGTGGGTGGCACCGGGGAGCTGTTTTTT. Protein product: CASSPQGVGGTGELFF. This chain uses TRBV5-4 with TRBJ2-2, with a weak D call TRBD1 (5 bases). The CDR3 is made up of 16 amino acids. CDR1 is SGHNT and CDR2 is YYREEE in the germline V gene (reference sequence). V lost 4 bases to trimming and J lost 4 bases, with 17 bases between them.

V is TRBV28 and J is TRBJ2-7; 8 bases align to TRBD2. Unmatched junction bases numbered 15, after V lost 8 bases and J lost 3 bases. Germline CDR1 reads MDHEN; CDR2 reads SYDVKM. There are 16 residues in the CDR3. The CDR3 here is CASGSTEAGVYYEQYF. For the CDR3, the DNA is TGTGCCAGCGGCTCGACCGAAGCGGGAGTATACTACGAGCAGTACTTC.

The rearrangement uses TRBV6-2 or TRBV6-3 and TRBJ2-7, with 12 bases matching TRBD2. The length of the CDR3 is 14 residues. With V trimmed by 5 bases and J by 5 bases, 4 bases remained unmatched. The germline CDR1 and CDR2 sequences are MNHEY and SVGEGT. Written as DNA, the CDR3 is TGTGCCAGCAGTCTCCGACTAGCGGGAGACGAGCAGTACTTC. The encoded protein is CASSLRLAGDEQYF.

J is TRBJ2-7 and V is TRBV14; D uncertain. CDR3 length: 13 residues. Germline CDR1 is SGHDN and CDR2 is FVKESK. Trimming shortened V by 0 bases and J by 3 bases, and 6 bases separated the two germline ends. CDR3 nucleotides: TGTGCCAGCAGCCAAGACAGGTTCTACGAGCAGTACTTC. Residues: CASSQDRFYEQYF. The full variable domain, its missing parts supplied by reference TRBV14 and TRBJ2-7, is EAGVTQFPSHSVIEKGQTVTLRCDPISGHDNLYWYRRVMGKEIKFLLHFVKESKQDESGMPNNRFLAERTGGTYSTLKVQPAELEDSGVYFCASSQDRFYEQYFGPGTRLTVT.

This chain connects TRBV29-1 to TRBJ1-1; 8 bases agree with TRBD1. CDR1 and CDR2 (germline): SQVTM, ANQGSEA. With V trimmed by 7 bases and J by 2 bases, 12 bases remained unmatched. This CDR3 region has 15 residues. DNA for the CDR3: TGCAGCGCGGTAGACAGGGGCGGGAGTAACACTGAAGCTTTCTTT. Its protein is CSAVDRGGSNTEAFF.

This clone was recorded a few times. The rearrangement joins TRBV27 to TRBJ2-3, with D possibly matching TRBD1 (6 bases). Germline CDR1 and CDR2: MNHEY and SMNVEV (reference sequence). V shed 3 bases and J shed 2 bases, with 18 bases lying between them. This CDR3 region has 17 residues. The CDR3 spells CASSFYPRQVNTDTQYF. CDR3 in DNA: TGTGCCAGCAGTTTTTATCCGAGACAGGTGAACACAGATACGCAGTATTTT.

Written as DNA, the CDR3 is TGTGCCAGCAGTTTGGGGGCGAGGACTGAAGCTTTCTTT. The encoded protein is CASSLGARTEAFF. The rearrangement uses TRBV28 and TRBJ1-1; D may be TRBD1 (6 bases). CDR1 and CDR2 from the germline V gene are MDHEN and SYDVKM. There are 13 residues in the CDR3. The V end was cut by 3 bases, the J end by 5 bases, with 10 bases between. Full variable domain (missing parts from reference TRBV28 and TRBJ1-1): DVKVTQSSRYLVKRTGEKVFLECVQDMDHENMFWYRQDPGLGLRLIYFSYDVKMKEKGDIPEGYSVSREKKERFSLILESASTNQTSMYLCASSLGARTEAFFGQGTRLTVV.

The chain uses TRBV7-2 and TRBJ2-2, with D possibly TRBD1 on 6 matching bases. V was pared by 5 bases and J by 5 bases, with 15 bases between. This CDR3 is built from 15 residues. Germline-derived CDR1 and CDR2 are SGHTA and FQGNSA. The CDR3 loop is CASSIQGIGTGELFF. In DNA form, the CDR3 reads TGTGCCAGCAGCATACAGGGAATAGGGACCGGGGAGCTGTTTTTT.

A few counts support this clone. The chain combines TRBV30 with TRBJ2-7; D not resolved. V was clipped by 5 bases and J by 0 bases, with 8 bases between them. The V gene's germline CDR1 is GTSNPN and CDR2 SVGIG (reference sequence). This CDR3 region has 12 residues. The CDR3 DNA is TGTGCCTGGTCAGGTCTCTCCTACGAGCAGTACTTC. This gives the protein CAWSGLSYEQYF.

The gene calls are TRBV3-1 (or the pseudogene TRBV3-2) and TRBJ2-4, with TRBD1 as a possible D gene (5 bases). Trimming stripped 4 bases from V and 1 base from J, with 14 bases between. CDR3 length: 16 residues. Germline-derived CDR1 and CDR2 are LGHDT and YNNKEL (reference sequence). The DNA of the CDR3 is TGTGCCAGCAGCCGGGGCCATTCTGCGGCCAAAAACATTCAGTACTTC. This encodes CASSRGHSAAKNIQYF.

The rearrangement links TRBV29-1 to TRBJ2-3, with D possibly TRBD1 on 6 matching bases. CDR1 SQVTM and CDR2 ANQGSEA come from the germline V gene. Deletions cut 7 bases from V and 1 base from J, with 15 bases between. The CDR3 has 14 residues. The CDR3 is CSGRQNRGTDTQYF. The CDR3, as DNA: TGCAGCGGGAGACAAAACAGGGGCACAGATACGCAGTATTTT.